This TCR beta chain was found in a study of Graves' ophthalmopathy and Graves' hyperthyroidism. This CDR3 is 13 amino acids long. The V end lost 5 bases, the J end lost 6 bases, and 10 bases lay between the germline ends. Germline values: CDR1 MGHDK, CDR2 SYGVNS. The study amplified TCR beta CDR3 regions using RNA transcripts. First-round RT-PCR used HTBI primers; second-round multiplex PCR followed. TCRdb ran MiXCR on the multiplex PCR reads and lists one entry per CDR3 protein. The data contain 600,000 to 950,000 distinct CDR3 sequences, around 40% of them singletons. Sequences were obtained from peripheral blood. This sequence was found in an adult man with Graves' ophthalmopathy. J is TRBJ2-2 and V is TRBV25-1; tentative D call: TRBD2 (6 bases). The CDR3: CASSYERAGELFF. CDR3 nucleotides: TGTGCCAGCAGTTACGAGCGGGCCGGGGAGCTGTTTTTT.